Shown below are 11 T cell receptor beta chains from a single sample sequenced in a study of shared clonotypes between healthy human individuals. The repertoire was sequenced with immunoSEQ multiplex PCR; TCRdb's copy has only in-frame clones and lacks some. The profile covers nearly 1,000,000 clones, with approximately 80% appearing a single time and roughly 1.5% taken by the ten largest. Material for sequencing was memory CD4+ T cells sorted from blood. Subset meaning: CD45RA-negative fraction. These TCRs come from a man younger than 35 in good health.

CDR3 nucleotide sequence: TGTGCCAGCAGCTTGAGCCAGTACGAGCAGTACTTC. As protein: CASSLSQYEQYF. This chain connects TRBV5-6 to TRBJ2-7; no firm D call. Trimming took 1 base from V and 4 from J, leaving 6 bases between them. The CDR3 runs to 12 residues. Looked up from germline, CDR1 is SGHDT and CDR2 is YYEEEE.

The chain employs TRBV4-3 and TRBJ2-3; 10 positions agree with TRBD2. Germline V gene lookup returns CDR1 LGHNA and CDR2 YSLEER. Trimming at V came to 0 bases and at J to 5 bases, leaving 5 bases not matched to a gene. The CDR3 totals 16 residues. CDR3 loop: CASSQDSGRWIDTQYF. The CDR3 DNA follows: TGCGCCAGCAGCCAAGATAGCGGGAGGTGGATAGATACGCAGTATTTT.

This sequence joins TRBV2 and TRBJ1-4; a weak D match, TRBD1 (5 bases). CDR1 is SNHLY, CDR2 FYNNEI, per germline. V was cut by 7 bases and J by 8 bases, with 17 bases left in between. The CDR3 totals 14 residues. This CDR3 reads CASTPLGGGEKLFF. The CDR3 DNA follows: TGTGCCAGCACCCCGCTCGGGGGGGGAGAAAAACTGTTTTTT.

The chain joins TRBV10-3 to TRBJ2-6; 7 bases agree with TRBD2. The CDR3 consists of 15 residues. The V gene's germline CDR1 is ENHRY and CDR2 SYGVKD. The V gene end was trimmed by 10 bases and the J gene end by 0 bases; junction bases not matched to a gene: 6. CDR3 nucleotide sequence: TGTGCCACCTCGGGCGGGGGCTCTGGGGCCAACGTCCTGACTTTC. This sequence encodes CATSGGGSGANVLTF.

The V gene is TRBV4-1, the J gene TRBJ2-7; D ambiguous. CDR3 length equals 15 residues. CDR1 MGHRA and CDR2 YSYEKL come from the germline V gene. Between the trimmed V and J ends, which lost 0 bases and 1 base, there was a span of 10 bases. Here the CDR3 reads CASSQEHGRSYEQYF. CDR3 coding DNA: TGCGCCAGCAGCCAAGAACACGGTCGATCCTACGAGCAGTACTTC.

Of note for this clone: A far larger clone is just one base off, so this is likely a read error. Different DNA sequences within this sample yield the same CDR3. The chain is built from TRBV7-6 and TRBJ1-6, with D hard to call. Germline loops: CDR1 SGHVS, CDR2 FNYEAQ. V shed 5 bases and J shed 9 bases, with 11 bases lying between them. The CDR3 is 13 residues long. The CDR3 DNA reads TGTGCCAGCAGCCCCGCTGACGTTTCACCCCTCCACTTT. Amino acid sequence: CASSPADVSPLHF.

This clone was counted only a few times. The genes are TRBV30 and TRBJ1-2; no reliable D call. CDR3 length: 13 amino acids. V lost 0 bases, J lost 1 base, and 6 bases lay in between. CDR1 and CDR2 (germline): GTSNPN, SVGIG (reference sequence). CDR3 residues: CAWSVEGNYGYTF. The CDR3 DNA is TGTGCCTGGAGTGTAGAGGGTAACTATGGCTACACCTTC.

The table lists this clone with a count of one. V is TRBV27 and J is TRBJ2-2, with D uncertain. Germline V gene data show CDR1 as MNHEY and CDR2 as SMNVEV (reference sequence). Trimming cost V 1 base and J 0 bases, with 9 bases left between them. This CDR3 is 16 amino acids long. The DNA of the CDR3 is TGTGCCAGCAGTTTATTTGGGCCAGCGAACACCGGGGAGCTGTTTTTT. It specifies CASSLFGPANTGELFF.

This chain uses TRBV28 with TRBJ2-7; unclear D gene. V shed 4 bases and J shed 5 bases, with 9 bases lying between them. The CDR3 spans 12 residues. Germline lookup yields CDR1 MDHEN and CDR2 SYDVKM. The CDR3 coding sequence is TGTGCCAGCAGTTCCCTTCGAGACGAGCAGTACTTC. Translating it yields CASSSLRDEQYF.

This sequence joins TRBV7-9 and TRBJ1-5, with D possibly matching TRBD1 (6 bases). The length of the CDR3 is 16 residues. CDR1 and CDR2 (germline): SEHNR, FQNEAQ (reference sequence). V dropped 0 bases and J dropped 2 bases, with 11 bases sitting between them. In DNA form, the CDR3 reads TGTGCCAGCAGCTTAGCGACAGGCCTCGGCAATCAGCCCCAGCATTTT. Translating gives CASSLATGLGNQPQHF. The entire variable domain, with the rest obtained from reference TRBV7-9 and TRBJ1-5, is as follows: DTGVSQNPRHKITKRGQNVTFRCDPISEHNRLYWYRQTLGQGPEFLTYFQNEAQLEKSRLLSDRFSAERPKGSFSTLEIQRTEQGDSAMYLCASSLATGLGNQPQHFGDGTRLSIL.

The chain recombines TRBV6-1 with TRBJ2-1, with 9 bases identical to TRBD2. V lost 4 bases, J lost 2 bases, and 3 bases stayed unmatched. Germline V gene sequence: CDR1 MNHNS, CDR2 SASEGT. There are 15 residues in the CDR3. CDR3 coding DNA: TGTGCCAGCAGTGCGGGACTAGCAACCTACAATGAGCAGTTCTTC. Its translation is CASSAGLATYNEQFF.